This TCR beta chain was observed in a study of T-cell memory formation after mild COVID-19. TCRdb used MiXCR to reprocess the 5' RACE reads, holding one entry per CDR3 protein. This sample has 430,000 or so distinct CDR3 sequences, with around 25% found just once. CDR1 and CDR2 from the germline V gene are SQVTM and ANQGSEA. V lost 6 bases to trimming and J lost 4 bases, with 10 bases between them. This CDR3 has 11 amino acids. The sequence was obtained from an adult woman who had mild COVID-19 (a few samples of this study predate the infection). Cell type and time point are not known. Material for sequencing was PBMCs or a T cell subset sorted from them (not recorded which). This sequence joins TRBV29-1 and TRBJ2-7; D gene ambiguous. This chain's CDR3 is CSVYFQYEQYF. Here the CDR3 DNA reads TGCAGCGTCTACTTTCAGTACGAGCAGTACTTC.